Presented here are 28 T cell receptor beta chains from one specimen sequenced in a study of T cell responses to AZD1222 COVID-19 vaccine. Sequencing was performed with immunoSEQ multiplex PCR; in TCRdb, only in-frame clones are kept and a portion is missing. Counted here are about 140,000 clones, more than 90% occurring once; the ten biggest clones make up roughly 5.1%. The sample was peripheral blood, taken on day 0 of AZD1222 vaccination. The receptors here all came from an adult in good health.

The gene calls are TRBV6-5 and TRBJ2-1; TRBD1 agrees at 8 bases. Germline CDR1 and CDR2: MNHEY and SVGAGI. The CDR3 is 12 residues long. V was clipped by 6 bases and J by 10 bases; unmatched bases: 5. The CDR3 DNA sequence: TGTGCCAGCAGGAACGACAGGGGCGAGCAGTTCTTC. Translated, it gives CASRNDRGEQFF.

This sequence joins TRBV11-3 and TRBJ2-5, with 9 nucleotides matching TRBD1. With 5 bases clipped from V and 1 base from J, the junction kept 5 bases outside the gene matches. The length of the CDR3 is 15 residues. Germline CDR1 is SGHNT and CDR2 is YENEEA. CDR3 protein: CASSPGQGSQETQYF. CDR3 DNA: TGTGCCAGCAGCCCCGGACAGGGGTCCCAAGAGACCCAGTACTTC.

The CDR3 bases are TGTGCCAGCAGTTTTTTTGGGTCCTACAATGAGCAGTTCTTC. It codes for CASSFFGSYNEQFF. The V call is TRBV28, the J call TRBJ2-1, with D hard to call. CDR1 and CDR2 from the germline V gene are MDHEN and SYDVKM. Between the trimmed V and J ends, which lost 3 bases and 1 base, there was a span of 7 bases. The CDR3 has 14 residues.

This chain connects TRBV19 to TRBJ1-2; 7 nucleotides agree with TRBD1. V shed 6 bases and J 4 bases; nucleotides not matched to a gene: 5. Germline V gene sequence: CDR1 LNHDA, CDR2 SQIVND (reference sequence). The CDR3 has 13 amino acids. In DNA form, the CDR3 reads TGTGCCAGTAGGGACGGGACAGCCTATGGCTACACCTTC. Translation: CASRDGTAYGYTF.

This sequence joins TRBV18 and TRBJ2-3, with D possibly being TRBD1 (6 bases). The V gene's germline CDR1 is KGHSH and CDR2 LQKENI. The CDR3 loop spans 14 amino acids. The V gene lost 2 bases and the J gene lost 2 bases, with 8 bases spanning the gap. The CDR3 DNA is TGTGCCAGCTCACCAGGGGACAACACAGATACGCAGTATTTT. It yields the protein CASSPGDNTDTQYF.

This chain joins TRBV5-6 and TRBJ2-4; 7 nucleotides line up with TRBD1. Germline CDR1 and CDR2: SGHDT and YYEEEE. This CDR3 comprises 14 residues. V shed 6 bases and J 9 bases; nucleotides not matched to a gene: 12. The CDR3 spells CASTFDRDGSIQYF. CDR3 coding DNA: TGTGCCAGCACCTTCGACAGGGACGGAAGCATTCAGTACTTC.

The CDR3 DNA sequence: TGCGCCAGCAGCCAAGGGGTTACTGAAGCTTTCTTT. Translation: CASSQGVTEAFF. J is TRBJ1-1 and V is TRBV5-1; TRBD1 might be the D (5 bases). Trimming stripped 4 bases from V and 5 bases from J, with 9 bases between. Germline V gene data show CDR1 as SGHRS and CDR2 as YFSETQ. The CDR3 length is 12 residues.

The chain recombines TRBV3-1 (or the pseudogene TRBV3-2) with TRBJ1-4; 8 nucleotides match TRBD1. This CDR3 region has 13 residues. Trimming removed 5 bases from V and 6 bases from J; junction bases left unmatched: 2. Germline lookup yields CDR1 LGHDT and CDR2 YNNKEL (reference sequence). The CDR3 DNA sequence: TGTGCCAGCAGCAAACAGGGGGATGAAAAACTGTTTTTT. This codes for CASSKQGDEKLFF.

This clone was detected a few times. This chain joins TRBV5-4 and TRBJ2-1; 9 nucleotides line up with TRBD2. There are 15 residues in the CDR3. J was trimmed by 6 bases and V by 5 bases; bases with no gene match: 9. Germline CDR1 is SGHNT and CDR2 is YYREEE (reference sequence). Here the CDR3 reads CASSPAGGPINEQFF. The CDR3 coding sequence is TGTGCCAGCAGTCCCGCGGGAGGGCCAATCAATGAGCAGTTCTTC.

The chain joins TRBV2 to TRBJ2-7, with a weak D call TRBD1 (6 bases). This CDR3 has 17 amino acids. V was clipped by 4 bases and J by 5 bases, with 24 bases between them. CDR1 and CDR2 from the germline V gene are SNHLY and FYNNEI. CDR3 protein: CASSVWDTVSGFHEQYF. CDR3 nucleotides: TGTGCCAGCAGTGTCTGGGACACTGTTTCGGGTTTCCACGAGCAGTACTTC. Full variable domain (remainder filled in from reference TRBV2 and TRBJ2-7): EPEVTQTPSHQVTQMGQEVILRCVPISNHLYFYWYRQILGQKVEFLVSFYNNEISEKSEIFDDQFSVERPDGSNFTLKIRSTKLEDSAMYFCASSVWDTVSGFHEQYFGPGTRLTVT.

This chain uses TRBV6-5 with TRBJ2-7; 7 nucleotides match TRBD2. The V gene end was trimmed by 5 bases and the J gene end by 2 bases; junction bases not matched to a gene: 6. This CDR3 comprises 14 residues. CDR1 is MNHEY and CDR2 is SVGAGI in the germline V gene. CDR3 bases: TGTGCCAGCAGTATGGGCGGGAGCGCCTACGAGCAGTACTTC. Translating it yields CASSMGGSAYEQYF.

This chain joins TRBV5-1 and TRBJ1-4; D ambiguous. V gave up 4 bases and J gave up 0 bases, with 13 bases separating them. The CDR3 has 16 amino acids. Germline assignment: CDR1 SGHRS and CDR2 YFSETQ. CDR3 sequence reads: CASSPMVDATNEKLFF. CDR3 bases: TGCGCCAGCAGCCCAATGGTCGATGCAACTAATGAAAAACTGTTTTTT.

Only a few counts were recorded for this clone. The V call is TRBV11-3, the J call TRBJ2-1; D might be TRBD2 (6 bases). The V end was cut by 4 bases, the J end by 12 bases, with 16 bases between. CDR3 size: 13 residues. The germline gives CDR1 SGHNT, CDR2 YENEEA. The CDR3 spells CASSSTSSAGQFF. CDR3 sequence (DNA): TGTGCCAGCAGCTCCACCTCTAGCGCCGGGCAGTTCTTC.

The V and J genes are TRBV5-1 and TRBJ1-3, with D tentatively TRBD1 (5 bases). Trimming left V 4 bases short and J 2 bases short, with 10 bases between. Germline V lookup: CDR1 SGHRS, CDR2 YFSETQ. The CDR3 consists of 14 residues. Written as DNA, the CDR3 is TGCGCCAGCAGCCCCGGGGGAGCTGGAAACACCATATATTTT. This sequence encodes CASSPGGAGNTIYF. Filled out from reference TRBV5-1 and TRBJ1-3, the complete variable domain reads KAGVTQTPRYLIKTRGQQVTLSCSPISGHRSVSWYQQTPGQGLQFLFEYFSETQRNKGNFPGRFSGRQFSNSRSEMNVSTLELGDSALYLCASSPGGAGNTIYFGEGSWLTVV.

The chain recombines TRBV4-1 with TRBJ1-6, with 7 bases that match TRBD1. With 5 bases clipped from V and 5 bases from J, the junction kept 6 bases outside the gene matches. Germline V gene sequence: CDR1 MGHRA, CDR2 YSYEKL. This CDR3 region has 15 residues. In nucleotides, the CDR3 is TGCGCCAGCAGCATCCGGGACAGAGATAATTCACCCCTCCACTTT. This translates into CASSIRDRDNSPLHF.

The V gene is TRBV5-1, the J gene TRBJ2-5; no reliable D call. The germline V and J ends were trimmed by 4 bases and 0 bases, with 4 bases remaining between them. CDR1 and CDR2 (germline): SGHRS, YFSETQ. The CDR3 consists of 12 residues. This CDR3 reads CASSRYQETQYF. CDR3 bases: TGCGCCAGCAGCCGGTACCAAGAGACCCAGTACTTC.

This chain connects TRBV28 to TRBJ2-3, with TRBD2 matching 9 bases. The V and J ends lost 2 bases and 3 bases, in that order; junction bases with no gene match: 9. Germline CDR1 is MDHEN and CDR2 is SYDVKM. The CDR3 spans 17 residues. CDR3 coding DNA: TGTGCCAGCAGTTTAGGGGCTGCGGGGGGGCGAACAGATACGCAGTATTTT. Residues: CASSLGAAGGRTDTQYF.

The CDR3: CASSLSSYEQYF. CDR3 bases: TGTGCCAGCAGTCTCAGCTCCTACGAGCAGTACTTC. The rearrangement joins TRBV27 to TRBJ2-7; D call uncertain. CDR1 and CDR2 from the germline V gene are MNHEY and SMNVEV (reference sequence). The V gene lost 5 bases and the J gene lost 0 bases, with 5 bases spanning the gap. This CDR3 has 12 amino acids.

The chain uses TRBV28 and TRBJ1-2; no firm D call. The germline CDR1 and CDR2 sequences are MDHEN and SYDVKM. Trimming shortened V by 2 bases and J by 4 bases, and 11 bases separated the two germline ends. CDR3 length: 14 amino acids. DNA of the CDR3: TGTGCCAGCAGTTTAAAAGGGTTAGTCTATGGCTACACCTTC. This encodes CASSLKGLVYGYTF.

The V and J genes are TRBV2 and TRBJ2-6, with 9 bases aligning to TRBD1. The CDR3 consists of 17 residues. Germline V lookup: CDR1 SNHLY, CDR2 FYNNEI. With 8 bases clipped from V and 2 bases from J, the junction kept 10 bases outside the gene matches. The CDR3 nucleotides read TGTGCCAGCGGGCCGGGACAGGGTATCACTGGGGCCAACGTCCTGACTTTC. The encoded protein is CASGPGQGITGANVLTF.

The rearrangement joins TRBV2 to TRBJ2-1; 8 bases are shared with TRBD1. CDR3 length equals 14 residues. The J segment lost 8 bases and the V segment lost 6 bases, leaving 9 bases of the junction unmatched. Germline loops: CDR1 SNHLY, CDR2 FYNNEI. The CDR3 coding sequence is TGTGCCAGCAGCTCTCGGATACAGGGGGATGAGCAGTTCTTC. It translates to CASSSRIQGDEQFF.

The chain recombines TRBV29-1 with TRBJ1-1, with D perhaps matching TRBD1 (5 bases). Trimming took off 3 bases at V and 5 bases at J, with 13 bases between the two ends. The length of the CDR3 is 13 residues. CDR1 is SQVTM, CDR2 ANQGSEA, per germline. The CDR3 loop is CSVEGGSRTEAFF. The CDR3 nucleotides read TGCAGCGTTGAGGGGGGAAGTCGGACTGAAGCTTTCTTT.

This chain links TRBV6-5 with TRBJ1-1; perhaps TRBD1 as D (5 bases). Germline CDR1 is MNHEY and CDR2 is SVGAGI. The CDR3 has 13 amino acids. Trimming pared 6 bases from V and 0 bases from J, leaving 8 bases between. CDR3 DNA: TGTGCCAGCAGAACACAGGTGAACACTGAAGCTTTCTTT. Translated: CASRTQVNTEAFF.

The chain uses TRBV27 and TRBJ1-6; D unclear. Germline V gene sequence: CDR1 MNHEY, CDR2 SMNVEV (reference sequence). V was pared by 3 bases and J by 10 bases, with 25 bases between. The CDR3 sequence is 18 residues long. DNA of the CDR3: TGTGCCAGCAGTTTTTACTTCGCGGGGAGAGCTTCCCGATCACCCCTCCACTTT. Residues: CASSFYFAGRASRSPLHF.

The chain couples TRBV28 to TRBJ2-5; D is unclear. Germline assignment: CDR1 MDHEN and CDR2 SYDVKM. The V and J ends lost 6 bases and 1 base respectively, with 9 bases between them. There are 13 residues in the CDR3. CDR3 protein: CASRHGGQETQYF. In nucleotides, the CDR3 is TGTGCCAGCAGGCACGGCGGCCAAGAGACCCAGTACTTC.

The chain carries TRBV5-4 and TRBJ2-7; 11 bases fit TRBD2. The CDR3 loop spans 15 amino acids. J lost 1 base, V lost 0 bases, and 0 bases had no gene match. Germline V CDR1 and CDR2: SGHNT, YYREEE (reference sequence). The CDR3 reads CASSLASGRSYEQYF. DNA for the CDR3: TGTGCCAGCAGCTTGGCTAGCGGGAGGTCCTACGAGCAGTACTTC.

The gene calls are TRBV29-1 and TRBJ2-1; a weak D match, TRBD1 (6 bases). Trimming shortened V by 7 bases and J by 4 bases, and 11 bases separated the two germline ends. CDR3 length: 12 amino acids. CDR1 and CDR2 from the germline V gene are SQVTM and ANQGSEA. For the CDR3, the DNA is TGCAGCGCCAACGGACAGTACAATGAGCAGTTCTTC. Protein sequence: CSANGQYNEQFF.

The CDR3 nucleotides are TGTGCCCCAGGTTCCCAAGAGACCCAGTACTTC. Translation gives CAPGSQETQYF. V gene TRBV5-4 combines with J gene TRBJ2-5, with D unclear. The V end lost 10 bases, the J end lost 1 base, and 8 bases lay between the germline ends. There are 11 residues in the CDR3. The germline CDR1 and CDR2 sequences are SGHNT and YYREEE (reference sequence).